This TCR beta chain originates from a study of blood T cells in healthy people across ages. For the second PCR, which ran for about 6 to 11 cycles, a sample-barcoded 5' primer and a J-beta primer mix were used. TCRdb re-analysed the 5' RACE reads in MiXCR, keeping a single row per CDR3 protein. This table has about 1.8 million distinct CDR3 sequences, around 50% appearing once. CDR3 length: 14 amino acids. Germline CDR1 and CDR2: SGHTA and FQGNSA. V shed 5 bases and J 7 bases; nucleotides not matched to a gene: 10. This clonotype has only a few counts. The V gene is TRBV7-2, the J gene TRBJ2-7, with 8 bases that match TRBD1. Sequenced material: blood. The TCR originated in a middle-aged woman in good health. This chain's CDR3 is CASSPWTGMGEQYF. The CDR3 nucleotides read TGTGCCAGCAGCCCATGGACAGGGATGGGGGAGCAGTACTTC.